The next 17 T cell receptor beta chains were all read from a single sample in a study of blood T cells in healthy people across ages. For the second PCR, which ran for roughly 6 to 12 cycles, a sample-barcoded 5' primer and a J-beta primer mix were used. TCRdb fed the 5' RACE reads into MiXCR, producing one record per CDR3 protein. The sample has about 730,000 distinct CDR3 sequences, more than 40% seen once. Specimen: blood. The receptors were sampled from a woman in her sixties in good health.

This clonotype has more than one count but fewer than ten. The CDR3 reads CASSPQTVSSYNEQFF. The CDR3 nucleotides are TGTGCCAGCAGCCCGCAGACGGTAAGCTCCTACAATGAGCAGTTCTTC. J is TRBJ2-1 and V is TRBV14; D remains ambiguous. Trimming shortened V by 4 bases and J by 0 bases, and 13 bases separated the two germline ends. CDR1 is SGHDN, CDR2 FVKESK, per germline. The CDR3 sequence is 16 residues long.

V usage is TRBV11-2 and J usage is TRBJ2-1; TRBD1 might be the D (6 bases). The CDR3 consists of 15 residues. The germline CDR1 and CDR2 sequences are SGHAT and FQNNGV. V was trimmed by 0 bases and J by 4 bases, leaving 10 bases between them. In DNA form, the CDR3 reads TGTGCCAGCAGCTTAGATGGGACAAGGTACAATGAGCAGTTCTTC. Protein sequence: CASSLDGTRYNEQFF.

As DNA, the CDR3 is TGCAGTGCTGAGCGAGACAGCGAAAATGAGCAGTTCTTC. Encoded protein: CSAERDSENEQFF. The V gene is TRBV20-1, the J gene TRBJ2-1; D is perhaps TRBD1 (5 bases). CDR1 is DFQATT, CDR2 SNEGSKA, per germline (reference sequence). V lost 5 bases, J lost 7 bases, and 15 bases lay in between. The CDR3 length is 13 residues.

The sample holds a few counts of this clonotype. V and J are TRBV20-1 and TRBJ2-7, with D tentatively TRBD2 (5 bases). This CDR3 region has 14 residues. Trimming took off 6 bases at V and 0 bases at J, with 15 bases between the two ends. Germline loops: CDR1 DFQATT, CDR2 SNEGSKA (reference sequence). CDR3 sequence reads: CSAAQSGSSYEQYF. In DNA, the CDR3 is TGCAGTGCAGCCCAAAGCGGAAGCTCCTACGAGCAGTACTTC.

The chain joins TRBV20-1 to TRBJ1-4; no clear D gene. Looked up from germline, CDR1 is DFQATT and CDR2 is SNEGSKA (reference sequence). Between the trimmed V and J ends, which lost 2 bases and 7 bases, there was a span of 5 bases. The CDR3 covers 11 residues. CDR3 protein: CSARSGEKLFF. CDR3 DNA: TGCAGTGCTAGATCCGGTGAAAAACTGTTTTTT.

The chain has TRBV6-2 or TRBV6-3 and TRBJ2-5; D is unclear. The germline V and J ends were trimmed by 4 bases and 4 bases, with 13 bases remaining between them. The CDR3 totals 14 residues. CDR1 and CDR2 from the germline V gene are MNHEY and SVGEGT. The CDR3 protein is CASSLVVGGETQYF. CDR3 in DNA: TGTGCCAGCAGTTTAGTGGTGGGTGGAGAGACCCAGTACTTC.

This clonotype turned up a few times. This rearrangement joins TRBV3-1 to TRBJ2-1; no clear D gene. Deletions cut 0 bases from V and 10 bases from J, with 16 bases between. This CDR3 spans 15 amino acids. Germline CDR1 and CDR2: LGHDT and YNNKEL (reference sequence). The CDR3 sequence is CASSQDSLVLREQFF. CDR3 DNA sequence: TGTGCCAGCAGCCAAGATAGCCTAGTGTTACGCGAGCAGTTCTTC.

This clonotype has only one observation. The chain links TRBV12-3 or TRBV12-4 to TRBJ2-1; perhaps D is TRBD1 or TRBD2 (6 bases each). The ends were cut back, 4 bases at V and 2 bases at J, with 12 bases in the middle. This CDR3 has 15 residues. The CDR3 region has the DNA TGTGCCAGCAGTTCTCGGAGGGGGGCCTACAATGAGCAGTTCTTC. Its translation is CASSSRRGAYNEQFF.

The chain is built from TRBV5-1 and TRBJ1-2, with TRBD1 matching 7 bases. After removal of 2 bases from V and 8 bases from J, the junction contained 9 bases not matched to a gene. The CDR3 is made up of 14 amino acids. Germline V gene data show CDR1 as SGHRS and CDR2 as YFSETQ. In nucleotides, the CDR3 is TGCGCCAGCAGCTTCCCGGACAGGCTGGTCGGCTACACCTTC. As protein: CASSFPDRLVGYTF.

J is TRBJ1-2 and V is TRBV5-1; 7 bases fit TRBD1. The germline gives CDR1 SGHRS, CDR2 YFSETQ. The trim removed 2 bases at V and 6 bases at J, leaving 7 bases unmatched. This CDR3 region has 14 residues. CDR3 DNA sequence: TGCGCCAGCAGCTTAAGAACAGGGGAAGATGGCTACACCTTC. Translated, it gives CASSLRTGEDGYTF.

V and J are TRBV10-3 and TRBJ2-3; TRBD2 is a possible D gene (6 bases). Germline values: CDR1 ENHRY, CDR2 SYGVKD. V gave up 11 bases and J gave up 0 bases, with 21 bases separating them. CDR3 length: 16 residues. CDR3 bases: TGTGCCTCCAAGTCATTAGCGGATGCTAGCACAGATACGCAGTATTTT. It translates to CASKSLADASTDTQYF.

This rearrangement joins TRBV20-1 to TRBJ2-7; 7 bases map to TRBD2. Germline CDR1 DFQATT, CDR2 SNEGSKA (reference sequence). Unmatched junction bases numbered 2, after V lost 0 bases and J lost 0 bases. This CDR3 contains 14 residues. As DNA, the CDR3 is TGCAGTGCTAGAGATCCGGGGGGCTCCTACGAGCAGTACTTC. This codes for CSARDPGGSYEQYF.

Worth noting for this clonotype: The junction and the germline gene differ at one end; a read error may be behind it. The chain employs TRBV12-3 or TRBV12-4 and TRBJ2-7; 7 positions match TRBD1. The CDR3 sequence is 15 residues long. DNA of the CDR3: TGTGCCAGCAGTTCAACCTGGACAGGTATCTACGAGCATTACTTC. This encodes CASSSTWTGIYEHYF.

In its sample, this clonotype was seen a few times. This chain connects TRBV29-1 to TRBJ2-5, with D unclear. The CDR3 covers 12 residues. The V gene lost 3 bases and the J gene lost 11 bases, with 16 bases spanning the gap. Germline assignment: CDR1 SQVTM and CDR2 ANQGSEA. The CDR3, as DNA: TGCAGCGTTGAGTGGCGACACAATGAGCAGTACTTC. This codes for CSVEWRHNEQYF.

At least ten counts were recorded for this clonotype. This chain joins TRBV10-2 and TRBJ1-2, with D possibly TRBD1 on 5 matching bases. CDR1 is WSHSY, CDR2 SAAADI, per germline. CDR3 length: 13 residues. V lost 6 bases, J lost 4 bases, and 12 bases lay in between. The CDR3 sequence is CASSPQGSYGYTF. Here the CDR3 DNA reads TGCGCCAGCAGCCCTCAGGGATCCTATGGCTACACCTTC.

This chain connects TRBV20-1 to TRBJ2-5; possibly TRBD1 or TRBD2 for D (5 bases each). Trimming cost V 3 bases and J 1 base, with 9 bases left between them. The CDR3 loop spans 13 amino acids. The V gene's germline CDR1 is DFQATT and CDR2 SNEGSKA (reference sequence). Written as DNA, the CDR3 is TGCAGTGCTAGCGGGGCCATCCAAGAGACCCAGTACTTC. Translation: CSASGAIQETQYF.

This clonotype was seen a few times. V gene TRBV3-1 combines with J gene TRBJ2-3; no definite D call. Germline CDR1 LGHDT, CDR2 YNNKEL (reference sequence). CDR3 length equals 13 residues. The germline V and J ends were trimmed by 3 bases and 2 bases, with 6 bases remaining between them. As DNA, the CDR3 is TGTGCCAGCAGCCAGTTCATCACAGATACGCAGTATTTT. It codes for CASSQFITDTQYF.